This record looks at one T cell receptor beta chain sequence and its context. Its antigen remains unidentified. This record belongs to a study of T cell responses to AZD1222 COVID-19 vaccine. Study-level findings and limits: Most donors were white British, females outnumbered males, and clonal diversity was possibly underestimated. Researchers took repertoire samples only after the peak T cell response had come.

The CDR3 is 13 amino acids. Germline loops: CDR1 GTSNPN, CDR2 SVGIG (reference sequence). The ends were cut back, 2 bases at V and 0 bases at J, with 5 bases in the middle. TCRdb's copy holds only in-frame clones and misses some; the assay was immunoSEQ multiplex PCR. In the table there are about 76,000 clones, 70% to 80% of which are singletons. The sample here was peripheral blood, taken 28 days after the second dose of the MenACWY control vaccine. This receptor was taken from an adult who received the MenACWY meningococcal vaccine as a control. The rearrangement uses TRBV30 and TRBJ1-5; D is unresolved. For the CDR3, the DNA is TGTGCCTGGAGTAAAGCTAGCAATCAGCCCCAGCATTTT. It translates to CAWSKASNQPQHF.